Presented here are 7 T cell receptor beta chains from one specimen sequenced in a study of blood T cell repertoires in COVID-19. This table comes from immunoSEQ multiplex PCR, and its TCRdb copy is limited to in-frame clones, with some not included. The sample holds 150,000 to 200,000 clones, 75% to 85% seen once. Sequenced sample: peripheral blood. The receptors were gathered from a human donor in a cohort sampled during active COVID-19.

V and J are TRBV11-3 and TRBJ2-3; 8 nucleotides align to TRBD2. There are 14 residues in the CDR3. J lost 2 bases, V lost 6 bases, and 4 bases had no gene match. The germline V gene has CDR1 SGHNT and CDR2 YENEEA. The CDR3 DNA is TGTGCCAGCAGTAGCGGGGATTACACAGATACGCAGTATTTT. It encodes CASSSGDYTDTQYF.

Remarks on this clone: Other DNA variants within this sample encode the same CDR3. The chain has TRBV14 and TRBJ2-7, with TRBD1 identical over 11 bases. This CDR3 is 16 amino acids long. The germline V gene has CDR1 SGHDN and CDR2 FVKESK. The ends lost 6 bases at V and 1 base at J; junction bases unmatched: 8. This CDR3 reads CASSRTGGVGSYEQYF. CDR3 sequence (DNA): TGTGCCAGCAGTCGGACAGGGGGCGTCGGGTCCTACGAGCAGTACTTC.

This chain connects TRBV18 to TRBJ2-7; D might be TRBD2 (5 bases). Trimming removed 5 bases from V and 7 bases from J, with 9 bases in between. Germline values: CDR1 KGHSH, CDR2 LQKENI. The CDR3 has 11 residues. Written as DNA, the CDR3 is TGTGCCAGCTCAGCTCCGGGAGAGCAGTACTTC. This translates into CASSAPGEQYF.

This chain joins TRBV4-3 and TRBJ2-1; tentative D call: TRBD2 (6 bases). V was trimmed by 2 bases and J by 8 bases, leaving 25 bases between them. The CDR3 runs to 18 residues. Germline loops: CDR1 LGHNA, CDR2 YSLEER. The CDR3, as DNA: TGCGCCAGCAGCCAACCGTCGGGAGCAGGGTTGCTAGGCGATGAGCAGTTCTTC. Residues: CASSQPSGAGLLGDEQFF.

The gene calls are TRBV28 and TRBJ1-3; D is uncertain. The CDR3 runs to 13 residues. Germline lookup yields CDR1 MDHEN and CDR2 SYDVKM. V gave up 8 bases and J gave up 0 bases, with 8 bases separating them. The CDR3 DNA reads TGTGCCAGCCTAGCCATCTCTGGAAACACCATATATTTT. It yields the protein CASLAISGNTIYF.

This clone was counted a few times. This chain uses TRBV19 with TRBJ1-1, with 8 bases lining up with TRBD1. Germline V lookup: CDR1 LNHDA, CDR2 SQIVND (reference sequence). The V segment lost 3 bases and the J segment 2 bases; nucleotides outside the gene matches: 5. The CDR3 contains 15 residues. The chain's CDR3 is CASSIQGASNTEAFF. The CDR3 bases are TGTGCCAGTAGTATCCAGGGGGCCAGTAACACTGAAGCTTTCTTT.

The chain recombines TRBV4-2 with TRBJ2-5, with 9 bases fitting TRBD2. From germline, CDR1 is LGHNA and CDR2 YNFKEQ. This CDR3 is 16 amino acids long. V was pared by 0 bases and J by 3 bases, with 5 bases of the junction left unmatched. The CDR3, as DNA: TGTGCCAGCAGCCAAGATTCTAGCGGGATGAAAGAGACCCAGTACTTC. This gives the protein CASSQDSSGMKETQYF.